The present entry profiles one T cell receptor (beta chain) with its context. Its antigen is undetermined. This record comes from a study of cytomegalovirus exposure and HLA in healthy donors. General observations from the study: It was only CMV serostatus that was available as immune exposure information. Analyses of presence/absence relied on an assumption of roughly uniform sequencing depth across donors. Later analysis suggested links between common viral pathogens and several top significant clusters.

Donors sampled were nominally healthy, though unrecorded immune exposures were likely. Germline assignment: CDR1 GTSNPN and CDR2 SVGIG (reference sequence). Trimming pared 0 bases from V and 7 bases from J, leaving 15 bases between. CDR3 size: 14 residues. With 60 Vbeta and 13 Jbeta primers, the PCR was carried out. Measured with immunoSEQ multiplex PCR; TCRdb has only the in-frame clones, and not every one. The table lists roughly 200,000 clones, 80% of them singletons. V gene TRBV30 combines with J gene TRBJ1-2; D unresolved. Sequencing input: PBMCs. The sequence was collected from a boy younger than 18 in good health and CMV-seronegative. The CDR3 coding sequence is TGTGCCTGGAGTGTACTAAACTTTTCCCCTGGCTACACCTTC. This encodes CAWSVLNFSPGYTF.